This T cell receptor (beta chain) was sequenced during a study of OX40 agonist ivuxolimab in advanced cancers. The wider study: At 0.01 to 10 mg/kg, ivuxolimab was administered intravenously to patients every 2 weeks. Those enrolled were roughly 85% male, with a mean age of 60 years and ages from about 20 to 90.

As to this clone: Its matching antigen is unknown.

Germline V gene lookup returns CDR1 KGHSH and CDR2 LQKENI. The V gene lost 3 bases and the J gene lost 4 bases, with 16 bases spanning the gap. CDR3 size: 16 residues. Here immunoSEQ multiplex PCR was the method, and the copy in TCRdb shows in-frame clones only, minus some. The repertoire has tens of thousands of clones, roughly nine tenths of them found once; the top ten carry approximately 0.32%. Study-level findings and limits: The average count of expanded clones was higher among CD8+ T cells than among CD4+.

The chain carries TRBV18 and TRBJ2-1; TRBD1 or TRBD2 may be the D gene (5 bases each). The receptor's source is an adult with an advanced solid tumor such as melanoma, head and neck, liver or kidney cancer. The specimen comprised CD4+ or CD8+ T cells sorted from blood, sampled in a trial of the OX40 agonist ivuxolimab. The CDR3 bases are TGTGCCAGCTCACCTACCCGGGACGGCTGGTACAATGAGCAGTTCTTC. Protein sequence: CASSPTRDGWYNEQFF.